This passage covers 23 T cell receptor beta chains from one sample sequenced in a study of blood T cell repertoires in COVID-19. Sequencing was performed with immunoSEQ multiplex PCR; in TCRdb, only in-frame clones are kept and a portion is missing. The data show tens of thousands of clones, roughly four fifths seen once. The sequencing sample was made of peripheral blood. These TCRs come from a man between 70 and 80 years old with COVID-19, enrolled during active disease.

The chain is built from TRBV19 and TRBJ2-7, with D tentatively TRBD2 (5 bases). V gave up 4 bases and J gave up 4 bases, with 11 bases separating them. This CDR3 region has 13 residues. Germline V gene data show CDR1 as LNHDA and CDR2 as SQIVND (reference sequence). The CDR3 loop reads CASSRADRYEQYF. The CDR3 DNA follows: TGTGCCAGTAGTAGAGCGGACCGATACGAGCAGTACTTC.

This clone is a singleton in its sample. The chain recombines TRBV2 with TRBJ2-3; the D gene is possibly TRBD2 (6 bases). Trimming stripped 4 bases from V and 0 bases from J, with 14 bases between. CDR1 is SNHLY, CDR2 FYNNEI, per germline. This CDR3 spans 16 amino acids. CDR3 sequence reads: CASSAGQRASTDTQYF. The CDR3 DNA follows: TGTGCCAGCAGTGCGGGCCAGCGGGCAAGCACAGATACGCAGTATTTT. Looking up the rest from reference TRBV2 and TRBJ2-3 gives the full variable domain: EPEVTQTPSHQVTQMGQEVILRCVPISNHLYFYWYRQILGQKVEFLVSFYNNEISEKSEIFDDQFSVERPDGSNFTLKIRSTKLEDSAMYFCASSAGQRASTDTQYFGPGTRLTVL.

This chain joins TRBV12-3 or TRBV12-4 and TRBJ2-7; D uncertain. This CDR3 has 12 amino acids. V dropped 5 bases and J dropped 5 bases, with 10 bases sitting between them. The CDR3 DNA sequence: TGTGCCAGCAGTATGACGAGGAACGAGCAGTACTTC. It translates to CASSMTRNEQYF.

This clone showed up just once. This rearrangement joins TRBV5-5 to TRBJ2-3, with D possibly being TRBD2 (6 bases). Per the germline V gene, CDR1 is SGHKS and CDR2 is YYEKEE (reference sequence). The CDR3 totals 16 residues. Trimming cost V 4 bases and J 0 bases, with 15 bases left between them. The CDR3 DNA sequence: TGTGCCAGCAGCGGACTACGGGACGGCAGCACAGATACGCAGTATTTT. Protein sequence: CASSGLRDGSTDTQYF.

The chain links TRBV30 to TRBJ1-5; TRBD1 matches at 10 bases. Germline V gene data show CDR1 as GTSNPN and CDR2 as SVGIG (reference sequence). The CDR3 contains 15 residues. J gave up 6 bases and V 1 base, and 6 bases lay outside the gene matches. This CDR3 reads CAWSGQGAIVQPQHF. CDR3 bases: TGTGCCTGGAGTGGACAGGGGGCAATAGTTCAGCCCCAGCATTTT.

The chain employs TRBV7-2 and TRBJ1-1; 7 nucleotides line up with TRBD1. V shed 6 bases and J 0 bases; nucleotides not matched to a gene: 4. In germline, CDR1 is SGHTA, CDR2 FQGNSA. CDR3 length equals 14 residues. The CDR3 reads CASRTGNLNTEAFF. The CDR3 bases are TGTGCCAGCAGGACAGGGAACCTGAACACTGAAGCTTTCTTT.

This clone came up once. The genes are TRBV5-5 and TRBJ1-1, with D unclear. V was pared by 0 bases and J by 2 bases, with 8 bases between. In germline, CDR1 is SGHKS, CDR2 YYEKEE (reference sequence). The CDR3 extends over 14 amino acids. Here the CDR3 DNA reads TGTGCCAGCAGCTTGGTTGGCGGTAACACTGAAGCTTTCTTT. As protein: CASSLVGGNTEAFF.

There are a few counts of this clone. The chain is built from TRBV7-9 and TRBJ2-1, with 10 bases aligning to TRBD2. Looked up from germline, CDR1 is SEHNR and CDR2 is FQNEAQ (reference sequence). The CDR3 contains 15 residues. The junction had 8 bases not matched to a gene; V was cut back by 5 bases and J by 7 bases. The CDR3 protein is CASSTQREGRNEQFF. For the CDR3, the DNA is TGTGCCAGCAGCACCCAGCGGGAGGGCCGGAATGAGCAGTTCTTC.

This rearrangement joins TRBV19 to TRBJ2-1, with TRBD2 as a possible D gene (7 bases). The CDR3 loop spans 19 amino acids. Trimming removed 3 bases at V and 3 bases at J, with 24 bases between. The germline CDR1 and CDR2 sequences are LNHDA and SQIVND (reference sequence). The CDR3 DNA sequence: TGTGCCAGTAGTATGATAGGGGGGAGATCTAGCGGCGTCTACAATGAGCAGTTCTTC. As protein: CASSMIGGRSSGVYNEQFF.

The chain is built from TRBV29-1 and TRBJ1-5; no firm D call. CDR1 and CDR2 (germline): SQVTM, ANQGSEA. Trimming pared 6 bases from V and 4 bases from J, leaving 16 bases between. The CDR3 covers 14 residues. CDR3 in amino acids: CSVAFGQLNQPQHF. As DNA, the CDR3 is TGCAGCGTGGCTTTTGGGCAGCTTAATCAGCCCCAGCATTTT.

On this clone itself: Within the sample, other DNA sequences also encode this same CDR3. DNA for the CDR3: TGTGCCAGCTCACCTCAGGGGAACACTGAAGCTTTCTTT. Translated: CASSPQGNTEAFF. V gene TRBV18 combines with J gene TRBJ1-1; TRBD1 is a possible D gene (5 bases). Germline V gives CDR1 KGHSH, CDR2 LQKENI. V lost 3 bases and J 1 base, leaving 6 bases between the germline ends. This CDR3 region has 13 residues.

This CDR3 is CASSQMASSGYEQYF. Written as DNA, the CDR3 is TGTGCCAGCAGCCAAATGGCTAGCTCCGGGTACGAGCAGTACTTC. The chain joins TRBV4-2 to TRBJ2-7; the D gene is possibly TRBD2 (5 bases). The V and J ends lost 2 bases and 4 bases respectively, with 15 bases between them. There are 15 residues in the CDR3. In germline, CDR1 is LGHNA, CDR2 YNFKEQ.

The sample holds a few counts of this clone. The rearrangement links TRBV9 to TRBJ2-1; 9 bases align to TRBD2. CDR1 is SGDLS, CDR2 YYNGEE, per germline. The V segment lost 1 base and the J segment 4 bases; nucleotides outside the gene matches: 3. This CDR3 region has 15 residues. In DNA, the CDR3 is TGTGCCAGCAGCGTATACGCGGGAGGGTACAATGAGCAGTTCTTC. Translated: CASSVYAGGYNEQFF.

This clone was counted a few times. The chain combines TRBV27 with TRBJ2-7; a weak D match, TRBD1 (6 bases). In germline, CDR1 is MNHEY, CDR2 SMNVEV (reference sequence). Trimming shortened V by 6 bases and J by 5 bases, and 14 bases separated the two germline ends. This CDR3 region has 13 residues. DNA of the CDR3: TGTGCCAGCAGCCAAGGGGACATTCACGAGCAGTACTTC. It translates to CASSQGDIHEQYF.

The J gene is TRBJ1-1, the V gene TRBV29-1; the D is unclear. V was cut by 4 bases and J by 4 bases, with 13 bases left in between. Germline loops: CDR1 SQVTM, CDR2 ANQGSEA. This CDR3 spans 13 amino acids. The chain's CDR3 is CSVGFVGVTEAFF. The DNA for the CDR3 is TGCAGCGTTGGGTTTGTCGGGGTCACTGAAGCTTTCTTT.

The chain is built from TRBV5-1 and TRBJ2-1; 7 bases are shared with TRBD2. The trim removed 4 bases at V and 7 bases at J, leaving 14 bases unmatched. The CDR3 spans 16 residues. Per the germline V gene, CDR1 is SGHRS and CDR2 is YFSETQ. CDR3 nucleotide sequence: TGCGCCAGCAGCCTCCCCTCGGGGGGTAAAAATAATGAGCAGTTCTTC. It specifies CASSLPSGGKNNEQFF.

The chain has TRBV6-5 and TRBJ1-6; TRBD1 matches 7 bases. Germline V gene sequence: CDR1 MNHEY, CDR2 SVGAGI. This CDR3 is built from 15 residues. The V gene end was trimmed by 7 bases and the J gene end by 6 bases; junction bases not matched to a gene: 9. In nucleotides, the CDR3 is TGTGCCAGCATTTCCGAGACAGGGATTAATTCACCCCTCCACTTT. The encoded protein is CASISETGINSPLHF.

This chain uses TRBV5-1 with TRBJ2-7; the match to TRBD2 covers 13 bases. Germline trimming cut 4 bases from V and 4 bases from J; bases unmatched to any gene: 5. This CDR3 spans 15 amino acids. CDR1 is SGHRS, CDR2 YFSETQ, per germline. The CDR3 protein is CASSLRTSGSYEQYF. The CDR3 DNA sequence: TGCGCCAGCAGCCTTCGGACTAGCGGGAGTTACGAGCAGTACTTC.

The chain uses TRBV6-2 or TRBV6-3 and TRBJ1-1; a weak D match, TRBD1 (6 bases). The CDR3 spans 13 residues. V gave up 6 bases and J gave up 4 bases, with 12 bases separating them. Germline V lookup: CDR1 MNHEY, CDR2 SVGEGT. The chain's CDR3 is CASSHTGSTEAFF. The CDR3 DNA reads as TGTGCCAGCAGCCACACAGGGAGCACTGAAGCTTTCTTT.

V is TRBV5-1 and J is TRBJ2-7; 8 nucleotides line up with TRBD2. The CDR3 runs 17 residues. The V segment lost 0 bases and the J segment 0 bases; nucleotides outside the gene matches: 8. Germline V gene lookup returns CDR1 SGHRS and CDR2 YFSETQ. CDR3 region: CASSLAPRREDSYEQYF. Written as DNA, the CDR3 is TGCGCCAGCAGCTTGGCCCCCCGGCGGGAGGACTCCTACGAGCAGTACTTC.

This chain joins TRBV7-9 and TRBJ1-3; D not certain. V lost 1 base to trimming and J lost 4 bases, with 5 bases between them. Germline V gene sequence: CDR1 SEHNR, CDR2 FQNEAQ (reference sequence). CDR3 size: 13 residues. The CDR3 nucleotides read TGTGCCAGCAGCTTAGAACACGGAAACACCATATATTTT. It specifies CASSLEHGNTIYF.

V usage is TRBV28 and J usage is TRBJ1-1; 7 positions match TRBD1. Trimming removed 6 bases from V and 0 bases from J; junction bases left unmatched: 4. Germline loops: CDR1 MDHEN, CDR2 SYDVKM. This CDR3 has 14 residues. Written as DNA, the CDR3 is TGTGCCAGCAGCTCGGGACAGTTGAACACTGAAGCTTTCTTT. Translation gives CASSSGQLNTEAFF. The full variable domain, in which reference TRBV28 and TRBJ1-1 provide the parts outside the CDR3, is DVKVTQSSRYLVKRTGEKVFLECVQDMDHENMFWYRQDPGLGLRLIYFSYDVKMKEKGDIPEGYSVSREKKERFSLILESASTNQTSMYLCASSSGQLNTEAFFGQGTRLTVV.

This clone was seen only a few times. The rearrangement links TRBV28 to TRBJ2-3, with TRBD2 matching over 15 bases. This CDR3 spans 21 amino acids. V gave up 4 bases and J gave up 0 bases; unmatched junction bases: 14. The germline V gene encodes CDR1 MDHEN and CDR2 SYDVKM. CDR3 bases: TGTGCCAGCAGTTGGGGACTAGCGGGAGGTCCCCAGGAAGGTAGCACAGATACGCAGTATTTT. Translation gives CASSWGLAGGPQEGSTDTQYF.